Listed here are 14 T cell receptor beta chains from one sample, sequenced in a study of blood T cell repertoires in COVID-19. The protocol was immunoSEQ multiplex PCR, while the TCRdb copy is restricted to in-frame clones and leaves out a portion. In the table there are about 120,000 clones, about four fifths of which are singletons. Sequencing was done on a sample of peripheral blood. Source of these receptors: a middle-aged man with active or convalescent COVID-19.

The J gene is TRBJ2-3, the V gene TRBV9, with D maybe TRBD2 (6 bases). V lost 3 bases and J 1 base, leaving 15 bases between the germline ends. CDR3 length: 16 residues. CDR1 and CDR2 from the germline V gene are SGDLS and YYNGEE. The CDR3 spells CASSAESGHGTDTQYF. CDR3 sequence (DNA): TGTGCCAGCAGCGCCGAGAGCGGGCATGGCACAGATACGCAGTATTTT.

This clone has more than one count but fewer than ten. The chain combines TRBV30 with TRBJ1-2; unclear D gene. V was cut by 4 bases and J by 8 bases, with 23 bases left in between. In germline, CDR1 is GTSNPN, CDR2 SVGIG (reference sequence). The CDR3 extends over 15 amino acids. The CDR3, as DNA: TGTGCCTGGAACCCGCTCGGACCCTCGGGAGGGGGCTACACCTTC. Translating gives CAWNPLGPSGGGYTF.

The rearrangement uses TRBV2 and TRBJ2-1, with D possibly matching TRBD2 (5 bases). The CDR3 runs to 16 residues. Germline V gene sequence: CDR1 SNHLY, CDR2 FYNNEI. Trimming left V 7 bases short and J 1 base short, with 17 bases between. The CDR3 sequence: CASTPWLAESYNEQFF. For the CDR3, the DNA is TGTGCCAGCACCCCCTGGCTAGCAGAATCCTACAATGAGCAGTTCTTC.

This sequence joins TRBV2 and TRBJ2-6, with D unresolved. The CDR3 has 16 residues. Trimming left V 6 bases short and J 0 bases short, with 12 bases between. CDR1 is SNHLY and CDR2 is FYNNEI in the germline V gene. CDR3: CASRPRLLSGANVLTF. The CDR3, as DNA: TGTGCCAGCAGGCCCCGACTCCTCTCTGGGGCCAACGTCCTGACTTTC.

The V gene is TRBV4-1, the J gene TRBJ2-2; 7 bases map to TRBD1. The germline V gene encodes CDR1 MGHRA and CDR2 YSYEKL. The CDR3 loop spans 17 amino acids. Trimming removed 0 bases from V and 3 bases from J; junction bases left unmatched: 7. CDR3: CASSQDPTGSDTGELFF. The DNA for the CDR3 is TGCGCCAGCAGCCAAGATCCGACAGGGAGCGACACCGGGGAGCTGTTTTTT.

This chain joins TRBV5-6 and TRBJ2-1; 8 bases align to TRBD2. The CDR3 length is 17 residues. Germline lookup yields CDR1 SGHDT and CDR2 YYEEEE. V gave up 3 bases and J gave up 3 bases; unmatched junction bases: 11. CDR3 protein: CASSSRTSLLDYNEQFF. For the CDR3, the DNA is TGTGCCAGCAGCTCCCGGACTAGCCTCCTCGACTACAATGAGCAGTTCTTC.

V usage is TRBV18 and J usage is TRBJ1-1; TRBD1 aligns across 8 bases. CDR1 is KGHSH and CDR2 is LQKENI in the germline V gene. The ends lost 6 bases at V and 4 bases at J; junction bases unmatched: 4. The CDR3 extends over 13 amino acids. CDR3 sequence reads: CASSRTGSTEAFF. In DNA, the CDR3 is TGTGCCAGCTCCCGGACAGGGAGCACTGAAGCTTTCTTT.

CDR3 in DNA: TGCGCCAGCAGCTTGTCCCTCCAAGAGACCCAGTACTTC. Protein sequence: CASSLSLQETQYF. The chain employs TRBV5-1 and TRBJ2-5; D remains ambiguous. The CDR3 spans 13 residues. V dropped 1 base and J dropped 1 base, with 5 bases sitting between them. Looked up from germline, CDR1 is SGHRS and CDR2 is YFSETQ.

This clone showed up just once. CDR3 bases: TGTGCCAGCAGTTACTCCGCGGCTAGCAATCAGCCCCAGCATTTT. Its protein product is CASSYSAASNQPQHF. The rearrangement uses TRBV6-5 and TRBJ1-5, with D unresolved. The CDR3 consists of 15 residues. Germline CDR1 MNHEY, CDR2 SVGAGI. Trimming shortened V by 0 bases and J by 0 bases, and 6 bases separated the two germline ends.

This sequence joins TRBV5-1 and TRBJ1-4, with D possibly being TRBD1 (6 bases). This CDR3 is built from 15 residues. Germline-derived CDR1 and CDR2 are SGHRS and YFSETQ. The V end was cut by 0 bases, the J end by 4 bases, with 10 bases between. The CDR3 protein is CASSLGTAFNEKLFF. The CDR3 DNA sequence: TGCGCCAGCAGCTTGGGGACAGCATTTAATGAAAAACTGTTTTTT.

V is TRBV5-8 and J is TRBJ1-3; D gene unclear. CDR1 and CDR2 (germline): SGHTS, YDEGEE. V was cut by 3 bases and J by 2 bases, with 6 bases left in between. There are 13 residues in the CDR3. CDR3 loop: CASSSFPGNTIYF. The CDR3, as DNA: TGTGCCAGCAGCTCTTTCCCTGGAAACACCATATATTTT.

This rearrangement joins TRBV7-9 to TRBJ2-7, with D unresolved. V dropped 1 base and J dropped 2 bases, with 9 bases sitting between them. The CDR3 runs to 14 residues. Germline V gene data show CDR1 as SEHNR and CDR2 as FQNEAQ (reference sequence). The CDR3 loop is CASSLGYSTYEQYF. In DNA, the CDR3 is TGTGCCAGCAGCTTAGGGTACAGCACCTACGAGCAGTACTTC.

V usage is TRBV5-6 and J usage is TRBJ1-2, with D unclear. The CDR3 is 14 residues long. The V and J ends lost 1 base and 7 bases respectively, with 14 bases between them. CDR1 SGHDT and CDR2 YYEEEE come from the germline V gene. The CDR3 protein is CASSLKRPGLGYTF. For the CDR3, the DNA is TGTGCCAGCAGCTTGAAAAGGCCGGGTCTTGGCTACACCTTC.

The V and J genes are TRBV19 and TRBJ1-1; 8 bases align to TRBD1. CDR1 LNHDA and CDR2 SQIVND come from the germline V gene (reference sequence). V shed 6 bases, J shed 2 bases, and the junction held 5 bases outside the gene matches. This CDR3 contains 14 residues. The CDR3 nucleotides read TGTGCCAGTAGGACAGGACAGGGTAACACTGAAGCTTTCTTT. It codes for CASRTGQGNTEAFF.